The 8 T cell receptor beta chains in this list originate from one sample, sequenced in a study of human T cells and chemical hapten exposure (dated by TCRdb to about 2021). Library method: RACE. TCRdb records NextSeq 500 as the sequencer. TCRdb reworked the public reads: Q25 trimming with fastp, MiXCR clone assembly, productive beta chains retained. Merged by CDR3 protein, the rows form single entries marked with the most common genes and DNA. The sample yields roughly 97,000 distinct CDR3 sequences; roughly a quarter were counted once. The ten largest clones take up 10% of the sample. What the time point label conveys for this sample: patch test 3, about 24 weeks after DPC sensitization. Per the publication, the treatment or condition label means: therapeutic diphenylcyclopropenone sensitization with weekly scalp DPC. The starting material was whole blood, obtained in connection with sensitization to the hapten diphenylcyclopropenone (DPC). The receptors were sampled from a middle-aged man with alopecia areata. Some clones in this sample may be carry-over from other donors' samples.

CDR3 in DNA: TGTGCCAGCAGCGACCAGGACACCAAAAACATTCAGTACTTC. Its translation is CASSDQDTKNIQYF. This rearrangement joins TRBV21-1 to TRBJ2-4; the D call TRBD1 from the table was never checked on the DNA. TRBV21-1 is tagged as a pseudogene. The length of the CDR3 is 14 residues.

The chain is built from TRBV20-1 and TRBJ2-1, with TRBD2 identical over 7 bases. Germline V lookup: CDR1 DFQATT, CDR2 SNEGSKA (reference sequence). This CDR3 region has 14 residues. J lost 0 bases, V lost 5 bases, and 4 bases had no gene match. CDR3 sequence (DNA): TGCAGTGCTTTTCCTAGCGGCTCCTACAATGAGCAGTTCTTC. Translated: CSAFPSGSYNEQFF.

This clonotype was detected a few times. V and J are TRBV15 and TRBJ2-7, with no clear D. The germline gives CDR1 LNHNV, CDR2 YYDKDF (reference sequence). V was shortened by 0 bases and J by 0 bases, with 6 bases between the two germline ends. This CDR3 is built from 14 residues. The CDR3 DNA reads as TGTGCCACCAGCAGAGACCGGAGCTCCTACGAGCAGTACTTC. Translation gives CATSRDRSSYEQYF.

The chain recombines TRBV5-5 with TRBJ1-1; D call uncertain. Trimming left V 0 bases short and J 1 base short, with 16 bases between. CDR3 length: 17 residues. CDR1 SGHKS and CDR2 YYEKEE come from the germline V gene (reference sequence). CDR3 residues: CASSLDYSRNRNTEAFF. In DNA, the CDR3 is TGTGCCAGCAGCTTGGACTACAGCCGCAACAGGAACACTGAAGCTTTCTTT.

This rearrangement joins TRBV2 to TRBJ1-1; perhaps TRBD1 as D (6 bases). Germline V gene lookup returns CDR1 SNHLY and CDR2 FYNNEI. The V end was cut by 10 bases, the J end by 1 base, with 16 bases between. The CDR3 has 14 amino acids. The CDR3 nucleotides read TGTGCCACCTCCTCTCACAGGGCGAACACTGAAGCTTTCTTT. It specifies CATSSHRANTEAFF.

The chain recombines TRBV28 with TRBJ2-3; D unclear. Germline V gene sequence: CDR1 MDHEN, CDR2 SYDVKM. V lost 8 bases and J 2 bases, leaving 20 bases between the germline ends. The CDR3 is 16 amino acids. The CDR3 DNA reads as TGTGCCAGCCGATCTTACCCGGCGGATTTCACAGATACGCAGTATTTT. It translates to CASRSYPADFTDTQYF.

V is TRBV3-1 and J is TRBJ2-7; 11 nucleotides align to TRBD2. The CDR3 spans 15 residues. V was clipped by 5 bases and J by 0 bases; unmatched bases: 3. Germline V gives CDR1 LGHDT, CDR2 YNNKEL (reference sequence). CDR3 sequence (DNA): TGTGCCAGCAGCTCGACTAGCGGGAACTCCTACGAGCAGTACTTC. This gives the protein CASSSTSGNSYEQYF.

The chain joins TRBV20-1 to TRBJ2-1; TRBD1 or TRBD2 may be the D gene (5 bases each). Germline CDR1 and CDR2: DFQATT and SNEGSKA (reference sequence). The V and J ends lost 6 bases and 6 bases respectively, with 18 bases between them. This CDR3 is 14 amino acids long. The CDR3 loop reads CSASSGTSGNEQFF. DNA for the CDR3: TGCAGTGCGAGTTCCGGGACGAGCGGCAATGAGCAGTTCTTC.